The next 8 T cell receptor beta chains were all read from a single sample in a study of T-cell reconstitution after alpha-beta-depleted transplantation in children. Unique molecular identifiers were incorporated into the prepared TCRbeta library. Each CDR3 protein gets one entry after TCRdb re-called the PCR reads with MiXCR. Of about 230,000 distinct CDR3 sequences listed, about a tenth are singletons. Source: PBMCs, taken before TCRalphabeta/CD19-depleted stem cell transplant. These receptors originate from a child in the first two years of life with acute myeloid leukemia, due to receive a stem cell transplant.

This clonotype showed up many times. This chain links TRBV12-3 or TRBV12-4 with TRBJ1-2; 11 bases align to TRBD1. V lost 6 bases to trimming and J lost 4 bases; unmatched junction nucleotides: 13. The CDR3 has 17 amino acids. CDR3 sequence: CASSYLGGQGVVYGYTF. The CDR3 DNA follows: TGTGCCAGCAGCTACTTGGGGGGACAGGGGGTTGTCTATGGCTACACCTTC.

Turning to this clonotype: This may arise from a read error, as a much more abundant clone is one base away. The chain recombines TRBV7-9 with TRBJ1-6, with 7 bases fitting TRBD1. Unmatched junction bases numbered 4, after V lost 3 bases and J lost 8 bases. The CDR3 consists of 14 residues. CDR1 SEHNR and CDR2 FQNEAQ come from the germline V gene (reference sequence). The CDR3 loop reads CASSLGTVDSPLHF. CDR3 sequence (DNA): TGTGCCAGCAGCTTGGGGACAGTCGATTCACCCCTCCACTTT.

This clonotype has more than one count but fewer than ten. The V gene is TRBV7-9, the J gene TRBJ2-3; TRBD2 aligns across 7 bases. V shed 5 bases, J shed 4 bases, and the junction held 12 bases outside the gene matches. The CDR3 is 16 amino acids. Per the germline V gene, CDR1 is SEHNR and CDR2 is FQNEAQ (reference sequence). This chain's CDR3 is CASSLGRTSPADTQYF. CDR3 nucleotide sequence: TGTGCCAGCAGCCTGGGACGGACTAGTCCCGCAGATACGCAGTATTTT.

The gene calls are TRBV30 and TRBJ2-3; TRBD2 aligns across 9 bases. This CDR3 region has 16 residues. CDR1 and CDR2 from the germline V gene are GTSNPN and SVGIG (reference sequence). The trim removed 6 bases at V and 3 bases at J, leaving 13 bases unmatched. DNA for the CDR3: TGTGCCTGTTCGAGCGGGAGGCGAGCGGTGACAGATACGCAGTATTTT. Amino acid sequence: CACSSGRRAVTDTQYF.

This clonotype was seen more than once but under ten times. The chain employs TRBV19 and TRBJ2-3, with 9 bases aligning to TRBD2. The germline CDR1 and CDR2 sequences are LNHDA and SQIVND (reference sequence). This CDR3 comprises 16 residues. V was clipped by 0 bases and J by 3 bases; unmatched bases: 4. In DNA, the CDR3 is TGTGCCAGTAGTATAGAGCCTAGCGGGATGACAGATACGCAGTATTTT. The encoded protein is CASSIEPSGMTDTQYF.

This clonotype appeared many times. The genes are TRBV7-6 and TRBJ2-3; D is ambiguous. The CDR3 is 12 residues long. The V gene's germline CDR1 is SGHVS and CDR2 FNYEAQ. Trimming stripped 4 bases from V and 6 bases from J, with 8 bases between. CDR3 sequence (DNA): TGTGCCAGCAGCTCCGTTAGGGATACGCAGTATTTT. Translated: CASSSVRDTQYF.

This clonotype has ten or more counts. In DNA form, the CDR3 reads TGTGCCATCAGGGGACTAAGTGGGGAGACCCAGTACTTC. As protein: CAIRGLSGETQYF. The rearrangement links TRBV10-3 to TRBJ2-5; 7 nucleotides agree with TRBD2. This CDR3 spans 13 amino acids. The V gene end was trimmed by 6 bases and the J gene end by 5 bases; junction bases not matched to a gene: 6. Germline values: CDR1 ENHRY, CDR2 SYGVKD.

The sample holds many counts of this clonotype. The chain couples TRBV20-1 to TRBJ2-1; 8 bases are shared with TRBD1. V gave up 7 bases and J gave up 0 bases; unmatched junction bases: 5. This CDR3 contains 14 residues. The germline gives CDR1 DFQATT, CDR2 SNEGSKA (reference sequence). The CDR3 protein is CSVRTGSSYNEQFF. The CDR3 region has the DNA TGCAGTGTCCGGACAGGGAGCTCCTACAATGAGCAGTTCTTC.